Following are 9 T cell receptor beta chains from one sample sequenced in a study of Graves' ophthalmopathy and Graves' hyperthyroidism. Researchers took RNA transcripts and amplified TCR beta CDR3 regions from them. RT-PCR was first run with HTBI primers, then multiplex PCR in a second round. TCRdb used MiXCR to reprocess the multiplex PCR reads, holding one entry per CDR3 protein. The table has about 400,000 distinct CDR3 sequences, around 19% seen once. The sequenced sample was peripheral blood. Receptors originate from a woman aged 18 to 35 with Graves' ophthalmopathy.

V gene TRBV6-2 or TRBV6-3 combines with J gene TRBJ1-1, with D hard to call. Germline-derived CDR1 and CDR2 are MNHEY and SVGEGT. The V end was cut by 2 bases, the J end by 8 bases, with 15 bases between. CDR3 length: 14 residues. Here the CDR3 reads CASSYPHLAGEAFF. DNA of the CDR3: TGTGCCAGCAGTTACCCCCATCTTGCGGGGGAAGCTTTCTTT.

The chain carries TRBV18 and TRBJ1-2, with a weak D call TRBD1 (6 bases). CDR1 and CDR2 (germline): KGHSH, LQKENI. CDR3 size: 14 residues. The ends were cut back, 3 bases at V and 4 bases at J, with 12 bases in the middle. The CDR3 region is CASSPSGTPYGYTF. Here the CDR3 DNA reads TGTGCCAGCTCACCGTCCGGGACACCCTATGGCTACACCTTC.

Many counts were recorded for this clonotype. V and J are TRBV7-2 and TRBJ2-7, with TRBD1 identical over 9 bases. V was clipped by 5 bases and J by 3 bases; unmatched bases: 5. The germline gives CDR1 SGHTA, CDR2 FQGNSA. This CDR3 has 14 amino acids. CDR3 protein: CASSQGQGRYEQYF. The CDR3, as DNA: TGTGCCAGCAGCCAGGGACAGGGTCGCTACGAGCAGTACTTC.

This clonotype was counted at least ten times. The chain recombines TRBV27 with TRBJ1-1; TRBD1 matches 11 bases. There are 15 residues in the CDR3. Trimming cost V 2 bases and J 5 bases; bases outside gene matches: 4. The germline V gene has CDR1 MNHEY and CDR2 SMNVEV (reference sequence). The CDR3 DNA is TGTGCCAGCAGTTTAGCGGGGACAGGGGGGACTGAAGCTTTCTTT. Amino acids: CASSLAGTGGTEAFF.

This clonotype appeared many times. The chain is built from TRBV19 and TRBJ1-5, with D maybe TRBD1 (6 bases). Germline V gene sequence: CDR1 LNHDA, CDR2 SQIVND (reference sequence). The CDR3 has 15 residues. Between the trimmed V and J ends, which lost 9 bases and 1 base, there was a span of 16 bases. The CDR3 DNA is TGTGCCAGCACGATGTCGAGGGGGAGCAATCAGCCCCAGCATTTT. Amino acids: CASTMSRGSNQPQHF.

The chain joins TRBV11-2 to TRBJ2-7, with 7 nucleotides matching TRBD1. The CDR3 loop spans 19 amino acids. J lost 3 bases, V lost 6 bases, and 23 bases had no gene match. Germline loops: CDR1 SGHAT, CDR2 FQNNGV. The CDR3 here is CASRSYIAETGFTIYEQYF. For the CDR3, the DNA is TGTGCCAGCAGATCTTACATCGCCGAGACAGGGTTTACCATCTACGAGCAGTACTTC.

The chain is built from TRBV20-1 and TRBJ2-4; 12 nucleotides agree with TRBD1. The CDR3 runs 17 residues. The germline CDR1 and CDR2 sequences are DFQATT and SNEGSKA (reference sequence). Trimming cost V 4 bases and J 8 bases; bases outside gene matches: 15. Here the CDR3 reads CSAISGTGGAFVDIQYF. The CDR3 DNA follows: TGCAGTGCTATTTCAGGGACAGGGGGCGCCTTTGTGGACATTCAGTACTTC.

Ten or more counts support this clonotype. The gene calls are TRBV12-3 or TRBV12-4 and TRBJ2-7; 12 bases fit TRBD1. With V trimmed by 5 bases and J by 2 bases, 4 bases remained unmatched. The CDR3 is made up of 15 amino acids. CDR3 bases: TGTGCCAGCAGTCGGGGGACAGGGGGCGCCTACGAGCAGTACTTC. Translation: CASSRGTGGAYEQYF.

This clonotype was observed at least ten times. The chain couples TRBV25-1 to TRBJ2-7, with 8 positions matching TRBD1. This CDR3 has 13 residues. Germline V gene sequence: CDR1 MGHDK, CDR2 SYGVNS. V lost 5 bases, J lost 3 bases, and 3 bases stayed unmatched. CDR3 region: CASSRQGHYEQYF. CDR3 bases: TGTGCCAGCAGTCGACAGGGGCACTACGAGCAGTACTTC.